These T cell receptor beta chains were read from a single sample in a study of PD-L1 blockade in urothelial cancer. Measured with immunoSEQ multiplex PCR; TCRdb has only the in-frame clones, and not every one. The sample has under 30,000 clones; approximately 87% are singletons. Sequenced here: PBMCs, sampled around atezolizumab (anti-PD-L1) treatment. The receptors were sampled from a man aged 50 to 60 with urothelial cancer. Each CDR3 is given with its conserved first and last residue. The D gene is left open where the match is weak. Expanded clones get a size class; other rows say once, few or many, or leave the size out.

TRBV18	-	TRBJ2-3	-	TGTGCCAGCTCACCACCGAACCCAGGACTTAACACAGATACGCAGTATTTT	CASSPPNPGLNTDTQYF
TRBV21-1	-	TRBJ1-6	-	TGTGCCAGCGGACACCTCTCCTATAATTCACCCCTCCACTTT	CASGHLSYNSPLHF
TRBV27	-	TRBJ1-5	-	TGTGCCAGCAGTTTATCCCACAGACAGCCCCAGCATTTT	CASSLSHRQPQHF
TRBV27	-	TRBJ2-7	-	TGTGCCAGCAGTTTCCCCGGGGGTTACGAGCAGTACTTC	CASSFPGGYEQYF
TRBV7-3	-	TRBJ1-1	-	TGTGCCAGCAGCACAGGGAGGGATAGCACTGAAGCTTTCTTT	CASSTGRDSTEAFF
TRBV5-6	-	TRBJ2-2	once	TGTGCCAGCAGCTTGGGGCACCCCGGGGAGCTGTTTTTT	CASSLGHPGELFF
TRBV2	-	TRBJ1-2	-	TGTGCCAGCAGTGCGGGTGGACTTAACTATGGCTACACCTTC	CASSAGGLNYGYTF
TRBV5-1	-	TRBJ1-3	-	TGCGCCAGCAGCACCGACAGGGGAAACACCATATATTTT	CASSTDRGNTIYF
TRBV30	-	TRBJ2-1	-	TGTGCCTGGTTAGGTCCGGGGGTTCGGAATGAGCAGTTCTTC	CAWLGPGVRNEQFF
TRBV28	-	TRBJ1-1	-	TGTGCCAGCAGTTCTATACAGGGGAACACTGAAGCTTTCTTT	CASSSIQGNTEAFF
TRBV28	-	TRBJ2-5	-	TGTGCCAGCGGGGGGGCCAACGCGATCGAACAAGAGACCCAGTACTTC	CASGGANAIEQETQYF
TRBV5-1	TRBD1	TRBJ1-2	-	TGCGCCAGCAGCCCGACAGGGTCTACCTATGGCTACACCTTC	CASSPTGSTYGYTF
TRBV2	TRBD1	TRBJ2-3	-	TGTGCCAGCAGTAAAGGACAGGGTGGAGATACGCAGTATTTT	CASSKGQGGDTQYF
TRBV14	TRBD1	TRBJ1-2	-	TGTGCCAGCAGCCAGACCAGGGGGTCCTATGGCTACACCTTC	CASSQTRGSYGYTF
TRBV27	TRBD1	TRBJ2-1	-	TGTGCCAGCAGTAGTGACAGGGGGCAGAATGAGCAGTTCTTC	CASSSDRGQNEQFF
TRBV19	-	TRBJ1-4	-	TGTGCCAGTAGTGCCGACAGTCTGGCAACTAATGAAAAACTGTTTTTT	CASSADSLATNEKLFF
TRBV6-1	TRBD1	TRBJ1-4	once	TGTGCCAGCAGTGAAGCGTCGGGGACAGGTCTCGCAACTAATGAAAAACTGTTTTTT	CASSEASGTGLATNEKLFF
TRBV19	-	TRBJ1-2	-	TGTGCCAGTAGTATAGATAGGGGACACCCTAACTATGGCTACACCTTC	CASSIDRGHPNYGYTF
TRBV27	TRBD1	TRBJ2-2	-	TGTGCCAGCAGTTCGCCACCAACCGGGACAGGGATCGCCGGGGAGCTGTTTTTT	CASSSPPTGTGIAGELFF
TRBV7-2	TRBD1	TRBJ1-4	-	TGTGCCAGCAGTTCGCCCGGACAGGGCCTCCTAGAAAAACTGTTTTTT	CASSSPGQGLLEKLFF
TRBV7-9	-	TRBJ2-7	-	TGTGCCAGCGGAGACGGTTCCTACGAGCAGTACTTC	CASGDGSYEQYF
TRBV4-3	TRBD2	TRBJ2-3	-	TGCGCCAGCAGCCAAGATCAACTTGCGGGAGTCAACACAGATACGCAGTATTTT	CASSQDQLAGVNTDTQYF
TRBV30	TRBD2	TRBJ2-5	-	TGTGCCTGGAGTCCGCGGACTAGCGGGGGACGGGAGACCCAGTACTTC	CAWSPRTSGGRETQYF
TRBV7-6	-	TRBJ2-7	-	TGTGCCAGCAGCTCTGTTGGGCCCTACGAGCAGTACTTC	CASSSVGPYEQYF
TRBV19	-	TRBJ2-1	-	TGTGCCAGTAGTATGATAGGAGATGAGCAGTTCTTC	CASSMIGDEQFF
TRBV13	-	TRBJ2-5	-	TGTGCCAGCAGCCTGTCGGGGGTCTTTCAAGAGACCCAGTACTTC	CASSLSGVFQETQYF
TRBV9	TRBD2	TRBJ2-3	-	TGTGCCAGCAGCGTAGCCCCTAGCGGGGGAGGGGATACGCAGTATTTT	CASSVAPSGGGDTQYF
TRBV5-6	TRBD1	TRBJ1-4	-	TGTGCCAGCAGCTTGGACAGGGGGCTCGTTGAAAAACTGTTTTTT	CASSLDRGLVEKLFF
TRBV9	-	TRBJ2-1	-	TGTGCCAGCAGCGTAGGAACAGCGGCAAACTCCTACAATGAGCAGTTCTTC	CASSVGTAANSYNEQFF